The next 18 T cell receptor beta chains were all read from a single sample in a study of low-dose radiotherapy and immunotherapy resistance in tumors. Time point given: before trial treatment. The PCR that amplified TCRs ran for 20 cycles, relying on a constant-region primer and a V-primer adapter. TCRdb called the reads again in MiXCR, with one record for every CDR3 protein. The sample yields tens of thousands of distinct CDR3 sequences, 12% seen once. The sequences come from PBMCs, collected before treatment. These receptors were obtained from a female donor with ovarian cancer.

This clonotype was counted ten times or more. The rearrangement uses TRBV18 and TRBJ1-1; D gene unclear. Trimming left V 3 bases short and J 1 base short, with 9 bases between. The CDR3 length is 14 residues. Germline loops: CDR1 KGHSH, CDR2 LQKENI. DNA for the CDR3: TGTGCCAGCTCACCCATGAGAGCGAACACTGAAGCTTTCTTT. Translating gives CASSPMRANTEAFF. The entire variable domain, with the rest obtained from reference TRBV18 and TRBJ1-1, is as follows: NAGVMQNPRHLVRRRGQEARLRCSPMKGHSHVYWYRQLPEEGLKFMVYLQKENIIDESGMPKERFSAEFPKEGPSILRIQQVVRGDSAAYFCASSPMRANTEAFFGQGTRLTVV.

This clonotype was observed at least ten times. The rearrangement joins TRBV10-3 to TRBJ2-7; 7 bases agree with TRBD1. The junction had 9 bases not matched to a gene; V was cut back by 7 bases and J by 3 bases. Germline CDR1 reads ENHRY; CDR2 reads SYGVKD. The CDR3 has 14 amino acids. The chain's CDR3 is CAIKRQGLVYEQYF. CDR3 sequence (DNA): TGTGCCATCAAAAGACAGGGATTAGTCTACGAGCAGTACTTC.

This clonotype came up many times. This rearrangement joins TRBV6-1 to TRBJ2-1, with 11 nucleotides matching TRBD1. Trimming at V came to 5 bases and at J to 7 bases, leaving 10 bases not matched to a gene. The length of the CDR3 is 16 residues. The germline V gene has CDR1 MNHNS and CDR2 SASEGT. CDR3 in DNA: TGTGCCAGCAGTTTCGAGGACAGGGGGCGCGGGAATGAGCAGTTCTTC. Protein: CASSFEDRGRGNEQFF.

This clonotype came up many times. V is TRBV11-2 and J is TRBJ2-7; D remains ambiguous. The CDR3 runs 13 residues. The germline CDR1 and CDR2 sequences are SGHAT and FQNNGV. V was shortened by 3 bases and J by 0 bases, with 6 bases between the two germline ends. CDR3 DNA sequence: TGTGCCAGCAGCTTGGGCAACTCCTACGAGCAGTACTTC. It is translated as CASSLGNSYEQYF.

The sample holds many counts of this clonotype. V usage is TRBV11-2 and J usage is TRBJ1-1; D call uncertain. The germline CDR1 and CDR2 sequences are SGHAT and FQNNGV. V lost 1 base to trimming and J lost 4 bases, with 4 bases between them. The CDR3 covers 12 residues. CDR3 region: CASSLAPTEAFF. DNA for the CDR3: TGTGCCAGCAGCTTAGCTCCCACTGAAGCTTTCTTT.

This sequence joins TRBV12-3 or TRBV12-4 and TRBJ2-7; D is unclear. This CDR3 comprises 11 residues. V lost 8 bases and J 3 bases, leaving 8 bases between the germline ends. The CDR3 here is CASAVYYEQYF. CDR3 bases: TGTGCCAGCGCGGTATACTACGAGCAGTACTTC.

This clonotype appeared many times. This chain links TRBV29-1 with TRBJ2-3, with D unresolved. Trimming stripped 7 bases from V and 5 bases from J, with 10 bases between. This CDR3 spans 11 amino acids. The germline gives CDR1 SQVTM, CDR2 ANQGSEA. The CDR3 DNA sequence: TGCAGCGCTTCATCGGGAGATACGCAGTATTTT. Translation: CSASSGDTQYF.

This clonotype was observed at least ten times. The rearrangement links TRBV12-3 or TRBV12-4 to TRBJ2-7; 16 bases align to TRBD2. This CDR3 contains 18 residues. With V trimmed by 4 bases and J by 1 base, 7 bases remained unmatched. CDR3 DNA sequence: TGTGCCAGCAGTTCCAATCCGGGACTAGCGGGAGGGTCCTACGAGCAGTACTTC. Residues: CASSSNPGLAGGSYEQYF.

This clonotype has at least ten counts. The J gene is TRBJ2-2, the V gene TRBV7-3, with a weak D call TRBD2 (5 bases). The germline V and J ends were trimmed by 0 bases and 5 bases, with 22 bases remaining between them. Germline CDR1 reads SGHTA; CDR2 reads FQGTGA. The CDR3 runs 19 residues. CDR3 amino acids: CASSLTRGGEGFGTGELFF. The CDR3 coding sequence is TGTGCCAGCAGCTTAACACGTGGCGGAGAGGGCTTCGGGACCGGGGAGCTGTTTTTT.

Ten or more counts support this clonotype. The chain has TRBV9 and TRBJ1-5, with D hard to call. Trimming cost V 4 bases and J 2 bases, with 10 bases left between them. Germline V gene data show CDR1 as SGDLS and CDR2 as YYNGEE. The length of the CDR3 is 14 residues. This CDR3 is CASSPDLGNQPQHF. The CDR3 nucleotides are TGTGCCAGCAGCCCTGACTTGGGCAATCAGCCCCAGCATTTT.

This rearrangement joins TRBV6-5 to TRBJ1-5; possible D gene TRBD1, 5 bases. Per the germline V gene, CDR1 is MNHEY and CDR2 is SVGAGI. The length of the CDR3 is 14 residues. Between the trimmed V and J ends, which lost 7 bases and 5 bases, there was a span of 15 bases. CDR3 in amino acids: CASTPGPNDQPQHF. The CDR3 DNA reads TGTGCCAGCACCCCGGGACCAAACGATCAGCCCCAGCATTTT.

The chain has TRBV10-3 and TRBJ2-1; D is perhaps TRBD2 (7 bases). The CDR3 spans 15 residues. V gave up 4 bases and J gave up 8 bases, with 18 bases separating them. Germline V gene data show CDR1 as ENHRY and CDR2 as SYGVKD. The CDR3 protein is CAISVGAAGADEQFF. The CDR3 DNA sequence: TGTGCCATCAGTGTTGGGGCGGCGGGGGCAGATGAGCAGTTCTTC.

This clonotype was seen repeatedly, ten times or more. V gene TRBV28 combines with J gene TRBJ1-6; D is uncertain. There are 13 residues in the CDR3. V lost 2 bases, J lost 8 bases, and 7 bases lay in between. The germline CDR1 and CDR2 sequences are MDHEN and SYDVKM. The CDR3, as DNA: TGTGCCAGCAGTTTACTGATGGATTCACCCCTCCACTTT. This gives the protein CASSLLMDSPLHF.

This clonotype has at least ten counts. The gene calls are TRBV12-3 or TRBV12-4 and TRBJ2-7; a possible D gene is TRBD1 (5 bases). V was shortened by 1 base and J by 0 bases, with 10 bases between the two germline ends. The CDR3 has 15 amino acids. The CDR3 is CASSLGYRSSYEQYF. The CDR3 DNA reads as TGTGCCAGCAGTTTAGGGTACAGGTCCTCCTACGAGCAGTACTTC.

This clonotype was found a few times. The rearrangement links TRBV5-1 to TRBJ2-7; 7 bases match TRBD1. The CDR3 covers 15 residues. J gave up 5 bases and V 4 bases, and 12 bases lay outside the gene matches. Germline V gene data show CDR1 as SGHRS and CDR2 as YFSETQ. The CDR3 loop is CASSANSGTVNEQYF. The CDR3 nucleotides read TGCGCCAGCAGCGCCAACTCCGGGACAGTGAACGAGCAGTACTTC.

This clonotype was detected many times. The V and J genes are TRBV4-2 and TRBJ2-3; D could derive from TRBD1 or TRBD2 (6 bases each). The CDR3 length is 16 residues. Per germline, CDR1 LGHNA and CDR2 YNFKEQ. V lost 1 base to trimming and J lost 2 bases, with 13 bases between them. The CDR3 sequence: CASSQAGRGVTDTQYF. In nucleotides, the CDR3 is TGTGCCAGCAGCCAAGCGGGTAGGGGGGTCACAGATACGCAGTATTTT.

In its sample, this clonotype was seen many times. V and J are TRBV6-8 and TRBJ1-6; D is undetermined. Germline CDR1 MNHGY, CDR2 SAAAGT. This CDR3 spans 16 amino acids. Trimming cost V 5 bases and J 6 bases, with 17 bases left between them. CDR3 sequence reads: CASSTQASRRNSPLHF. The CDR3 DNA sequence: TGTGCCAGCAGTACCCAGGCCTCCAGGCGTAATTCACCCCTCCACTTT.

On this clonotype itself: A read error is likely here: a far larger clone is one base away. The CDR3: CASKEGYEQFF. In nucleotides, the CDR3 is TGTGCCAGCAAGGAAGGCTACGAGCAGTTCTTC. The chain recombines TRBV28 with TRBJ2-1; no definite D call. The CDR3 runs to 11 residues. Germline V CDR1 and CDR2: MDHEN, SYDVKM. V lost 7 bases to trimming and J lost 10 bases, with 11 bases between them. Drawing the rest from reference TRBV28 and TRBJ2-1, the complete variable domain is DVKVTQSSRYLVKRTGEKVFLECVQDMDHENMFWYRQDPGLGLRLIYFSYDVKMKEKGDIPEGYSVSREKKERFSLILESASTNQTSMYLCASKEGYEQFFGPGTRLTVL.